This T cell receptor (beta chain) is from a study of T-cell reconstitution after alpha-beta-depleted transplantation in children. This clonotype showed up many times. Its target is not known. Points from the study as a whole: The origin of high day-60 TCRbeta diversity in some patients lay in surviving recipient T cells and thymic progenitors.

The ends were cut back, 1 base at V and 1 base at J, with 11 bases in the middle. This CDR3 has 15 residues. CDR1 is SGHDN and CDR2 is FVKESK in the germline V gene. Construction of the TCRbeta library involved unique molecular identifiers. TCRdb re-analysed the PCR reads in MiXCR, keeping a single row per CDR3 protein. The sample lists fewer than 700,000 distinct CDR3 sequences, 10% to 15% seen once, with roughly 2.3% in the top ten. The chain joins TRBV14 to TRBJ2-7, with no clear D. Sequenced material: PBMCs, mostly from graft donor cells, taken 360 days after TCRalphabeta/CD19-depleted stem cell transplant. This clonotype was sampled from a male patient younger than 18 who had a stem cell transplant for acute myeloid leukemia, so the T cells may come from the graft donor. The CDR3 DNA is TGTGCCAGCAGCCAAGGGGCGGCTGGGTCCTACGAGCAGTACTTC. This gives the protein CASSQGAAGSYEQYF.